This entry lists 21 T cell receptor beta chains sequenced from one sample in a study of blood T cell repertoires in COVID-19. The data were produced by immunoSEQ multiplex PCR, yet TCRdb's version contains in-frame clones alone and is incomplete. Of over 350,000 clones listed, 86% were seen once; the top ten hold 1.4% to 1.5%. Sample: peripheral blood. The receptor source for this set is a woman in her 30s with active or convalescent COVID-19.

The J gene is TRBJ2-3, the V gene TRBV27; D is unclear. The CDR3 is made up of 15 amino acids. Germline values: CDR1 MNHEY, CDR2 SMNVEV (reference sequence). V was cut by 1 base and J by 3 bases, with 11 bases left in between. The CDR3 DNA follows: TGTGCCAGCAGTTTATATTTAGCCTCGACAGATACGCAGTATTTT. Protein product: CASSLYLASTDTQYF.

The sample holds one count of this clone. This chain connects TRBV9 to TRBJ1-2; D might be TRBD1 (6 bases). CDR3 length: 14 residues. CDR1 is SGDLS and CDR2 is YYNGEE in the germline V gene. Trimming left V 5 bases short and J 0 bases short, with 11 bases between. The CDR3 DNA sequence: TGTGCCAGCAGAACAGGGTACACTAACTATGGCTACACCTTC. Translated: CASRTGYTNYGYTF.

There are a few counts of this clone. The chain combines TRBV2 with TRBJ1-1; the D is unclear. Germline V gives CDR1 SNHLY, CDR2 FYNNEI. Trimming shortened V by 10 bases and J by 0 bases, and 6 bases separated the two germline ends. The CDR3 covers 11 residues. The CDR3 reads CATTVNTEAFF. The CDR3 DNA sequence: TGTGCCACCACAGTGAACACTGAAGCTTTCTTT.

This rearrangement joins TRBV2 to TRBJ2-5; no clear D. Germline V gene sequence: CDR1 SNHLY, CDR2 FYNNEI. The CDR3 sequence is 11 residues long. Trimming pared 4 bases from V and 5 bases from J, leaving 5 bases between. CDR3 residues: CASSVEETQYF. CDR3 sequence (DNA): TGTGCCAGCAGTGTCGAGGAGACCCAGTACTTC. Full variable domain (missing parts from reference TRBV2 and TRBJ2-5): EPEVTQTPSHQVTQMGQEVILRCVPISNHLYFYWYRQILGQKVEFLVSFYNNEISEKSEIFDDQFSVERPDGSNFTLKIRSTKLEDSAMYFCASSVEETQYFGPGTRLLVL.

This clone appeared once. V is TRBV11-2 and J is TRBJ1-6; no definite D call. Germline assignment: CDR1 SGHAT and CDR2 FQNNGV. The CDR3 contains 15 residues. V lost 5 bases to trimming and J lost 5 bases, with 13 bases between them. CDR3 loop: CASSLQFVDNSPLHF. For the CDR3, the DNA is TGTGCCAGCAGCCTACAGTTTGTTGATAATTCACCCCTCCACTTT.

The chain recombines TRBV11-3 with TRBJ2-3; 8 bases agree with TRBD2. CDR3 length equals 14 residues. Losses at the gene ends were 8 bases for V and 5 bases for J; bases not matched to a gene: 9. CDR1 is SGHNT and CDR2 is YENEEA in the germline V gene. The CDR3 region is CASGSGSIGDTQYF. CDR3 bases: TGTGCCAGCGGAAGCGGGAGTATCGGAGATACGCAGTATTTT.

The chain uses TRBV6-5 and TRBJ2-3; D might be TRBD2 (7 bases). The germline gives CDR1 MNHEY, CDR2 SVGAGI. This CDR3 is built from 15 residues. V lost 2 bases and J lost 4, with 13 bases in between. CDR3 bases: TGTGCCAGCAGTTACGGGGGGGCGGGTCCAGATACGCAGTATTTT. It is translated as CASSYGGAGPDTQYF.

The chain is built from TRBV5-4 and TRBJ1-2; no clear D. Germline CDR1 SGHNT, CDR2 YYREEE (reference sequence). This CDR3 has 14 residues. The V end was cut by 0 bases, the J end by 4 bases, with 10 bases between. CDR3 region: CASSLAGLSYGYTF. DNA of the CDR3: TGTGCCAGCAGCTTGGCCGGTCTTAGCTATGGCTACACCTTC.

The chain carries TRBV4-1 and TRBJ2-7; 9 bases line up with TRBD1. CDR3 length: 17 residues. V shed 4 bases and J 1 base; nucleotides not matched to a gene: 11. CDR1 is MGHRA and CDR2 is YSYEKL in the germline V gene. The CDR3 region is CASSRAEDRGISYEQYF. Here the CDR3 DNA reads TGCGCCAGCAGCCGAGCGGAAGACAGGGGGATTTCCTACGAGCAGTACTTC.

This sequence joins TRBV6-4 and TRBJ2-5, with D perhaps matching TRBD2 (5 bases). This CDR3 has 13 residues. The germline gives CDR1 MRHNA, CDR2 SNTAGT. V was pared by 2 bases and J by 5 bases, with 9 bases between. CDR3 DNA: TGTGCCAGCAGTGACAGCCGAGGGGAGACCCAGTACTTC. Translating it yields CASSDSRGETQYF.

The chain is built from TRBV20-1 and TRBJ1-4; the D is unclear. Germline-derived CDR1 and CDR2 are DFQATT and SNEGSKA (reference sequence). This CDR3 spans 10 amino acids. The ends were cut back, 5 bases at V and 8 bases at J, with 6 bases in the middle. CDR3 DNA sequence: TGCAGTGCTTATGAGGAAAAACTGTTTTTT. Amino acid sequence: CSAYEEKLFF.

The CDR3 here is CASRGSGTPGDSYTF. Here the CDR3 DNA reads TGTGCCAGCAGAGGGTCCGGGACTCCCGGGGATAGCTACACCTTC. The gene calls are TRBV6-5 and TRBJ1-2; tentative D call: TRBD1 (5 bases). This CDR3 region has 15 residues. Between the trimmed V and J ends, which lost 6 bases and 9 bases, there was a span of 23 bases. The germline gives CDR1 MNHEY, CDR2 SVGAGI.

V and J are TRBV10-1 and TRBJ1-2; TRBD1 agrees at 7 bases. The CDR3 length is 13 residues. The ends lost 8 bases at V and 2 bases at J; junction bases unmatched: 5. From germline, CDR1 is WNHNN and CDR2 SYGVQD (reference sequence). The CDR3, as DNA: TGCGCCAGCTCGCCGACAGGGAACTATGGCTACACCTTC. The encoded protein is CASSPTGNYGYTF.

The chain joins TRBV14 to TRBJ2-1; 10 positions agree with TRBD2. The CDR3 runs 15 residues. V trimming: 6 bases; J trimming: 8 bases; junction bases outside the gene matches: 10. Germline loops: CDR1 SGHDN, CDR2 FVKESK. CDR3 DNA: TGTGCCAGCAGGACAACTAGCGGGATTGTCGATGAGCAGTTCTTC. Translation gives CASRTTSGIVDEQFF.

This chain uses TRBV3-1 (or the pseudogene TRBV3-2) with TRBJ2-4, with a weak D call TRBD2 (5 bases). The germline V and J ends were trimmed by 7 bases and 1 base, with 14 bases remaining between them. This CDR3 is 15 amino acids long. CDR1 is LGHDT and CDR2 is YNNKEL in the germline V gene (reference sequence). For the CDR3, the DNA is TGTGCCAGCACCCAGCGTGGAGGTGCCAAAAACATTCAGTACTTC. Translating gives CASTQRGGAKNIQYF.

The V gene is TRBV7-6, the J gene TRBJ2-2, with TRBD2 matching 12 bases. CDR1 and CDR2 (germline): SGHVS, FNYEAQ. The length of the CDR3 is 16 residues. J was trimmed by 7 bases and V by 5 bases; bases with no gene match: 8. The CDR3 DNA is TGTGCCAGCAGCCCGACTAGCGGGAGAAGTGGCGGGGAGCTGTTTTTT. It is translated as CASSPTSGRSGGELFF.

The chain recombines TRBV5-1 with TRBJ2-3, with 9 bases matching TRBD2. Germline assignment: CDR1 SGHRS and CDR2 YFSETQ. With 4 bases clipped from V and 4 bases from J, the junction kept 7 bases outside the gene matches. This CDR3 comprises 15 residues. The CDR3 is CASSPGGGGADTQYF. CDR3 nucleotide sequence: TGCGCCAGCAGCCCCGGGGGCGGGGGGGCAGATACGCAGTATTTT.

V usage is TRBV4-1 and J usage is TRBJ2-5; TRBD1 matches at 8 bases. V dropped 0 bases and J dropped 4; count of bases not matched to a gene: 13. CDR3 length: 18 residues. Germline lookup yields CDR1 MGHRA and CDR2 YSYEKL. CDR3 in DNA: TGCGCCAGCAGCCAAGAGGGATCGGCAGGGGGCATCGGAGAGACCCAGTACTTC. Translated: CASSQEGSAGGIGETQYF.

The CDR3 region is CASNLTGGEDTQYF. The CDR3 coding sequence is TGTGCCAGCAACCTCACAGGGGGCGAAGATACGCAGTATTTT. The chain carries TRBV21-1 and TRBJ2-3; TRBD1 is the table's D call, not checked against the DNA. TRBV21-1 is shown as a pseudogene. This CDR3 spans 14 amino acids.

V gene TRBV4-1 combines with J gene TRBJ2-7; D is undetermined. This CDR3 is 14 amino acids long. Germline V gives CDR1 MGHRA, CDR2 YSYEKL. V lost 0 bases, J lost 3 bases, and 9 bases lay in between. CDR3: CASSQDGQDYEQYF. DNA of the CDR3: TGCGCCAGCAGCCAAGATGGGCAGGACTACGAGCAGTACTTC.

The chain carries TRBV4-1 and TRBJ1-5, with 9 bases aligning to TRBD1. The germline CDR1 and CDR2 sequences are MGHRA and YSYEKL. V lost 1 base, J lost 1 base, and 5 bases stayed unmatched. This CDR3 comprises 17 residues. In nucleotides, the CDR3 is TGCGCCAGCAGCCAAGGGACAGGGGAGCACAGCAATCAGCCCCAGCATTTT. It yields the protein CASSQGTGEHSNQPQHF.